The rows below give T cell receptor beta chains drawn from one sample of a study of T-cell memory formation after mild COVID-19. TCRdb analysed the 5' RACE reads with MiXCR anew, one entry per CDR3 protein. The sample consists of 170,000 or so distinct CDR3 sequences, about 22% of them appearing once. Sample: PBMCs or a T cell subset sorted from them (not recorded which). The receptors shown here come from an adult woman who had mild COVID-19 (a few samples of this study predate the infection). Cell type and time point are not known. Both conserved end residues are part of each CDR3. Each record gives: V gene, D gene, J gene, clone size, CDR3 DNA, CDR3 protein. The D gene is left open where the match is weak. Some rows mark clone size as missing; the rest say once, few, many or name a class of expanded clone.

>TRBV7-9|TRBD2|TRBJ2-1|.
TGTGCCAGCAGTTCCGTAGCGGGGAGAGCCTACAATGAGCAGTTCTTC
CASSSVAGRAYNEQFF
>TRBV27|.|TRBJ2-1|.
TGTGCCAGCAGTTTACTCCCACCCTACAATGAGCAGTTCTTC
CASSLLPPYNEQFF
>TRBV29-1|.|TRBJ1-4|few
TGCAGCGTACCAGGGGCAACTAATGAAAAACTGTTTTTT
CSVPGATNEKLFF
>TRBV20-1|TRBD2|TRBJ2-1|.
TGCAGTGCTAGATCGGCTATCGGGGGGGCAAATGAGCAGTTCTTC
CSARSAIGGANEQFF
>TRBV3-1|TRBD1|TRBJ2-7|many
TGTGCCAGCTCCGGGACAGGCTCCTACGAGCAGTACTTC
CASSGTGSYEQYF
>TRBV7-6|TRBD2|TRBJ2-1|.
TGTGCCAGCAGCTTAGCAATCGGGGGGAGGGACTCCTACAATGAGCAGTTCTTC
CASSLAIGGRDSYNEQFF
>TRBV20-1|.|TRBJ1-1|.
TGCAGTGCCTTGAGAGGAGAGAACACTGAAGCTTTCTTT
CSALRGENTEAFF
>TRBV12-3/TRBV12-4|TRBD1|TRBJ2-7|few
TGTGCCAGCAGTCCGTCGACAGGGAACTACGAGCAGTACTTC
CASSPSTGNYEQYF
>TRBV2|TRBD2|TRBJ2-1|.
TGTGCCAGCAGTGCATGGCTAGCGGGGGGAATGCCCTACAATGAGCAGTTCTTC
CASSAWLAGGMPYNEQFF
>TRBV6-2/TRBV6-3|TRBD1|TRBJ2-3|many
TGTGCCAGCAGTTACTCCGGACAGGGCACAGATACGCAGTATTTT
CASSYSGQGTDTQYF
>TRBV20-1|.|TRBJ2-7|few
TGCAGTGCTAGAGATCTCCGGGCAGGGGTCACCTACGAGCAGTACTTC
CSARDLRAGVTYEQYF
>TRBV13|.|TRBJ2-3|.
TGTGCCAGCAGCTTACGCGGAGGGCGTCTCGTCACAGATACGCAGTATTTT
CASSLRGGRLVTDTQYF
>TRBV7-9|TRBD1|TRBJ1-1|.
TGTGCCAGCAGGGCCCGGGACAGATCTTACACTGAAGCTTTCTTT
CASRARDRSYTEAFF
>TRBV12-3/TRBV12-4|.|TRBJ2-7|many
TGTGCCAGCAGTCCGGTTTGGGGTGAGCAGTACTTC
CASSPVWGEQYF
>TRBV5-1|TRBD1|TRBJ1-1|few
TGCGCCAGCAGCCTACTAAGACAGGGTCCTGAAGCTTTCTTT
CASSLLRQGPEAFF
>TRBV30|TRBD1|TRBJ1-1|.
TGTGCCTGTGATATGGGACAGGGGTACACTGAAGCTTTCTTT
CACDMGQGYTEAFF
>TRBV5-1|.|TRBJ2-5|few
TGCGCCAGCAGCCCACTACCTCAAGAGACCCAGTACTTC
CASSPLPQETQYF
>TRBV12-3/TRBV12-4|TRBD2|TRBJ2-2|.
TGTGCCAGCAGTACCTGGGGAGGGACGGAAACCGGGGAGCTGTTTTTT
CASSTWGGTETGELFF
>TRBV6-2/TRBV6-3|TRBD2|TRBJ2-3|.
TGTGCCAGCAGATCATCCGGGACTAGCGGTTACACAGATACGCAGTATTTT
CASRSSGTSGYTDTQYF
>TRBV7-3|.|TRBJ2-1|few
TGTGCCAGCAGCCCTATGGGTAGCTCCTACAATGAGCAGTTCTTC
CASSPMGSSYNEQFF
>TRBV11-2|.|TRBJ1-2|.
TGTGCCAGCAGCTTAGGTCGAGCAGGGATCTATGGCTACACCTTC
CASSLGRAGIYGYTF
>TRBV7-9|TRBD1|TRBJ2-7|.
TGTGCCAGCAGCTTGCCACAGTTCTCAAACAGGGGGTCCTACGAGCAGTACTTC
CASSLPQFSNRGSYEQYF
>TRBV12-3/TRBV12-4|TRBD2|TRBJ2-5|few
TGTGCCAGCAGTTTAGACGGGGGGAAAGAGACCCAGTACTTC
CASSLDGGKETQYF
>TRBV7-9|TRBD2|TRBJ2-2|.
TGTGCCAGCAGCTCGAGCGGGAGGGCCGCCGGGGAGCTGTTTTTT
CASSSSGRAAGELFF
>TRBV20-1|TRBD1|TRBJ1-1|few
TGCAGTGCTACTTGGACAGGGCGAACTGAAGCTTTCTTT
CSATWTGRTEAFF
>TRBV10-2|TRBD1|TRBJ1-5|.
TGCGCCAGCAGTGGACCGACAGGGGCAAGAAGCAATCAGCCCCAGCATTTT
CASSGPTGARSNQPQHF
>TRBV13|.|TRBJ2-7|few
TGTGCCAGCAGCTTAGGCCGTGCCGGGGAGCAGTACTTC
CASSLGRAGEQYF
>TRBV20-1|TRBD1|TRBJ1-5|.
TGCAGTGCTAGAGGCCCGGGACAGCCCGATAGCAATCAGCCCCAGCATTTT
CSARGPGQPDSNQPQHF
>TRBV15|.|TRBJ2-2|.
TGTGCCACCAGCAACCGGGACTCCGGGGAGCTGTTTTTT
CATSNRDSGELFF
>TRBV4-3|.|TRBJ2-1|few
TGCGCCAGCAGCCAAGATTACAGAGACTCCTACAATGAGCAGTTCTTC
CASSQDYRDSYNEQFF
>TRBV7-9|.|TRBJ2-5|.
TGTGCCAGCAGCTTAGTGTCCGGGGACGAGACCCAGTACTTC
CASSLVSGDETQYF
>TRBV7-2|.|TRBJ2-4|.
TGTGCCAGCAGCTCTGGTTTAGCCAAAAACATTCAGTACTTC
CASSSGLAKNIQYF
>TRBV6-1|.|TRBJ1-2|few
TGTGCCAGCAGACCATACAGGACAAACTATGGCTACACCTTC
CASRPYRTNYGYTF
>TRBV11-3|TRBD2|TRBJ2-3|.
TGTGCCAGCACCGGGGGGGCGGGAGAAGTCACAGATACGCAGTATTTT
CASTGGAGEVTDTQYF
>TRBV10-3|TRBD2|TRBJ2-3|once
TGTGCCATCACGGGACTAGCGGGGCCCCGGGATACGCAGTATTTT
CAITGLAGPRDTQYF
>TRBV4-2|TRBD1|TRBJ1-2|few
TGTGCCAGCAGCCGGGACAGGGGAGACTATGGCTACACCTTC
CASSRDRGDYGYTF
>TRBV5-4|.|TRBJ2-1|few
TGTGCCAGCAGCTTGGGTAGCGGAGCCTACAATGAGCAGTTCTTC
CASSLGSGAYNEQFF
>TRBV4-1|TRBD2|TRBJ2-7|few
TGCGCCAGCAGCCAACTACTAGCGGGTGTCTACGAGCAGTACTTC
CASSQLLAGVYEQYF
>TRBV7-9|.|TRBJ1-4|.
TGTGCCAGCTCCGACAGCCGTAATGAAAAACTGTTTTTT
CASSDSRNEKLFF
>TRBV6-4|TRBD1|TRBJ2-2|.
TGTGCCAGCAGTGACTCGCACAGGGGCCCCGGGGAGCTGTTTTTT
CASSDSHRGPGELFF
>TRBV5-6|TRBD1|TRBJ1-2|few
TGTGCCAGCAGCTCGGACAGGGCTTCTAACTATGGCTACACCTTC
CASSSDRASNYGYTF
>TRBV4-1|.|TRBJ1-1|.
TGCGCCAGCAGCCAAGGGGGTGGGGGAGGTATTGAAGCTTTCTTT
CASSQGGGGGIEAFF
>TRBV15|TRBD1|TRBJ2-7|.
TGTGCCACCAGCAGAGAGACCTACCGGGACAGGGGATACTACGAGCAGTACTTC
CATSRETYRDRGYYEQYF
>TRBV20-1|TRBD2|TRBJ2-1|few
TGCAGTGCTAGAGATGTACTAGCGGGAGATTTTGAGCAGTTCTTC
CSARDVLAGDFEQFF
>TRBV2|.|TRBJ2-7|few
TGTGCCAGCAGTGCGCAGTCAGCATTAACCTACGAGCAGTACTTC
CASSAQSALTYEQYF
>TRBV7-6|.|TRBJ2-7|.
TGTGCCAGCAGCTTACCCGGACAGATCTACGAGCAGTACTTC
CASSLPGQIYEQYF
>TRBV27|TRBD1|TRBJ1-2|few
TGTGCCAGCAGTATGGGGGACAGGGAATGGAGCGGCTACACCTTC
CASSMGDREWSGYTF
>TRBV7-6|TRBD1|TRBJ1-2|few
TGTGCCAGCAGCTTAGGGGACAGCCCTTATTCTAACTATGGCTACACCTTC
CASSLGDSPYSNYGYTF
>TRBV6-1|.|TRBJ2-7|.
TGTGCCAGCAGAACCGATATTAGACACGGGGACTACGAGCAGTACTTC
CASRTDIRHGDYEQYF
>TRBV5-1|.|TRBJ1-1|.
TGCGCCAGCAGCTTGGAAGGCGGCAGGAACACTGAAGCTTTCTTT
CASSLEGGRNTEAFF
>TRBV9|.|TRBJ2-3|.
TGTGCCAGCAGTAGGGGATCAGATACGCAGTATTTT
CASSRGSDTQYF
>TRBV4-1|.|TRBJ2-1|.
TGCGCCAGCAGCCAAGAGGAATGGGAGCAGTTCTTC
CASSQEEWEQFF
>TRBV4-1|TRBD1|TRBJ2-7|.
TGCGCCAGCAGCCTGGGGACAGCAACCTACGAGCAGTACTTC
CASSLGTATYEQYF
>TRBV12-3/TRBV12-4|.|TRBJ2-5|.
TGTGCCAGCAGTTTTGACCGGGAGACCCAGTACTTC
CASSFDRETQYF
>TRBV27|TRBD2|TRBJ2-7|few
TGTGCCAGCGCACTAGCGGGAGACTACTACGAGCAGTACTTC
CASALAGDYYEQYF
>TRBV7-2|.|TRBJ2-3|many
TGTGCCAGCAGCTCCCCCGAGGGGGTAAGCACAGATACGCAGTATTTT
CASSSPEGVSTDTQYF
>TRBV7-9|TRBD2|TRBJ2-1|many
TGTGCCAGCAGCTTAGACGGGGGGTCCTACAATGAGCAGTTCTTC
CASSLDGGSYNEQFF
>TRBV12-3/TRBV12-4|.|TRBJ1-2|few
TGTGCCAGCAGTCCCGTACGGGGGAACGGCTATGGCTACACCTTC
CASSPVRGNGYGYTF
>TRBV20-1|.|TRBJ2-7|.
TGCAGTGCTAGAGATGTCCAGGGTCCCTACGAGCAGTACTTC
CSARDVQGPYEQYF